This record concerns one TCR beta chain sequence. Germline CDR1 reads SEHNR; CDR2 reads FQNEAQ (reference sequence). Trimming cost V 1 base and J 4 bases; bases outside gene matches: 7. The CDR3 consists of 17 residues. Original analysis: Reference gene primer amplification in the assay estimated nucleated cell counts. Profiled with immunoSEQ multiplex PCR; TCRdb holds only in-frame clones, not every one. The V and J calls and clone size were taken over from that table, and D and trimming were inferred from the DNA. The sample consists of about 260,000 clones, about 87% of them appearing once. The data were taken from a study of blood T cell repertoires in COVID-19.

This clonotype originated in a man aged 55-75 years who had recovered from COVID-19. The chain has TRBV7-9 and TRBJ2-1; TRBD2 aligns across 10 bases. The sample taken for sequencing was peripheral blood. In DNA, the CDR3 is TGTGCCAGCAGCTTAGGGACGTGGACTAGCGGATACAATGAGCAGTTCTTC. Its translation is CASSLGTWTSGYNEQFF.